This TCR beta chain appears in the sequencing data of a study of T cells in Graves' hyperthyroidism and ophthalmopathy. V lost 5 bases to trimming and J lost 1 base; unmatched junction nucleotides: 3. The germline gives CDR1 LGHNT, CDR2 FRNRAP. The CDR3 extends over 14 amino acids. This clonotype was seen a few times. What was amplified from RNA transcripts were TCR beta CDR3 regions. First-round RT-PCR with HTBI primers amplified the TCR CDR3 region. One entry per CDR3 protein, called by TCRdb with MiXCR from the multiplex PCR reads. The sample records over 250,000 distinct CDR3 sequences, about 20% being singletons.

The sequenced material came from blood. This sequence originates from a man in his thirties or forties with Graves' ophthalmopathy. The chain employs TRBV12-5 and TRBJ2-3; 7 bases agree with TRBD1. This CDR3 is CASGPGQRTDTQYF. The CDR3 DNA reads TGTGCTAGTGGTCCGGGACAGCGCACAGATACGCAGTATTTT. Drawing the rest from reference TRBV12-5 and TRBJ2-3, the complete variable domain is DARVTQTPRHKVTEMGQEVTMRCQPILGHNTVFWYRQTMMQGLELLAYFRNRAPLDDSGMPKDRFSAEMPDATLATLKIQPSEPRDSAVYFCASGPGQRTDTQYFGPGTRLTVL.